A single sample gave rise to the 7 T cell receptor beta chains below, sequenced in a study of T cells in tumors after PD-1 blockade. TCRdb's table, derived via immunoSEQ multiplex PCR, lists solely in-frame clones and lacks some. Among 45,000 to 60,000 clones listed, over 70% were seen once. The sequenced sample was PBMCs, obtained before anti-PD-1 treatment. These receptors originate from a human donor with basal cell carcinoma.

The V and J genes are TRBV18 and TRBJ2-7; TRBD2 agrees at 10 bases. The CDR3 consists of 14 residues. Germline assignment: CDR1 KGHSH and CDR2 LQKENI. V was clipped by 3 bases and J by 5 bases; unmatched bases: 4. CDR3 nucleotides: TGTGCCAGCTCACCGGGACTAGCGATCAACGAGCAGTACTTC. Amino acids: CASSPGLAINEQYF.

V usage is TRBV5-1 and J usage is TRBJ2-7; 12 nucleotides match TRBD2. CDR1 and CDR2 (germline): SGHRS, YFSETQ. The CDR3 length is 15 residues. V lost 6 bases to trimming and J lost 3 bases; unmatched junction nucleotides: 7. CDR3 sequence: CASTLTSGGLYEQYF. CDR3 bases: TGCGCCAGCACCCTTACTAGCGGGGGGCTCTACGAGCAGTACTTC.

The chain has TRBV6-5 and TRBJ2-3, with TRBD1 matching 8 bases. CDR3 length: 15 residues. After removal of 2 bases from V and 0 bases from J, the junction contained 1 base not matched to a gene. From germline, CDR1 is MNHEY and CDR2 SVGAGI. As DNA, the CDR3 is TGTGCCAGCAGTTACGGACAGGGAAGCACAGATACGCAGTATTTT. Translation gives CASSYGQGSTDTQYF.

The chain couples TRBV4-1 to TRBJ1-1; D is unresolved. The CDR3 totals 14 residues. Trimming cost V 4 bases and J 0 bases, with 9 bases left between them. Germline lookup yields CDR1 MGHRA and CDR2 YSYEKL. In DNA form, the CDR3 reads TGCGCCAGCAGCCCGGGGAGCATGAACACTGAAGCTTTCTTT. Translating it yields CASSPGSMNTEAFF.

The chain couples TRBV28 to TRBJ1-4; D may be TRBD1 (5 bases). The CDR3 consists of 13 residues. The V gene's germline CDR1 is MDHEN and CDR2 SYDVKM. Trimming removed 5 bases at V and 8 bases at J, with 12 bases between. The chain's CDR3 is CASSRDRDEKLFF. As DNA, the CDR3 is TGTGCCAGCAGTCGAGACAGAGACGAAAAACTGTTTTTT.

The chain carries TRBV18 and TRBJ2-7; TRBD2 might be the D (7 bases). Trimming removed 4 bases from V and 6 bases from J, with 22 bases in between. Germline CDR1 KGHSH, CDR2 LQKENI. This CDR3 spans 16 amino acids. CDR3 residues: CASSRRQEGGGSEQYF. The CDR3 nucleotides read TGTGCCAGCTCACGGCGGCAAGAAGGGGGGGGCAGCGAGCAGTACTTC. The full variable domain, completed using reference TRBV18 and TRBJ2-7, is NAGVMQNPRHLVRRRGQEARLRCSPMKGHSHVYWYRQLPEEGLKFMVYLQKENIIDESGMPKERFSAEFPKEGPSILRIQQVVRGDSAAYFCASSRRQEGGGSEQYFGPGTRLTVT.

The chain recombines TRBV2 with TRBJ2-7; D tentatively fits TRBD1 or TRBD2 (5 bases each). Germline V lookup: CDR1 SNHLY, CDR2 FYNNEI. Trimming pared 6 bases from V and 5 bases from J, leaving 20 bases between. The CDR3 has 15 amino acids. As DNA, the CDR3 is TGTGCCAGCAGAAAATCGGGACCGGGTGTTCACGAGCAGTACTTC. This encodes CASRKSGPGVHEQYF. Combining the CDR3 with reference TRBV2 and TRBJ2-7 gives the whole variable domain EPEVTQTPSHQVTQMGQEVILRCVPISNHLYFYWYRQILGQKVEFLVSFYNNEISEKSEIFDDQFSVERPDGSNFTLKIRSTKLEDSAMYFCASRKSGPGVHEQYFGPGTRLTVT.